Listed below are T cell receptor beta chains from one sample, sequenced in a study of T cell responses to AZD1222 COVID-19 vaccine. TCRdb's copy holds only in-frame clones and misses some; the assay was immunoSEQ multiplex PCR. The table shows under 50,000 clones, with approximately 85% occurring only once. The input for sequencing was peripheral blood, taken 28 days after the second dose of the MenACWY control vaccine. Source of these receptors: an adult who received the MenACWY meningococcal vaccine as a control. Both conserved end residues are part of each CDR3. The D gene is left open where the match is weak. Some rows mark clone size as missing; the rest say once, few, many or name a class of expanded clone.

clone size: few; V gene: TRBV7-9; D gene: NA; J gene: TRBJ1-2; CDR3 protein: CASSSTRDYGYTF; CDR3 DNA: TGTGCCAGCAGCTCTACTCGGGACTATGGCTACACCTTC
clone size: NA; V gene: TRBV30; D gene: NA; J gene: TRBJ2-7; CDR3 protein: CAWSSDRGPEQYF; CDR3 DNA: TGTGCCTGGAGCTCCGACCGGGGTCCCGAGCAGTACTTC
clone size: NA; V gene: TRBV24-1; D gene: NA; J gene: TRBJ1-5; CDR3 protein: CATSDPRGNQPQHF; CDR3 DNA: TGTGCCACCAGTGACCCCAGGGGCAATCAGCCCCAGCATTTT
clone size: NA; V gene: TRBV7-3; D gene: TRBD1; J gene: TRBJ2-7; CDR3 protein: CASSPGTGLIPYEQYF; CDR3 DNA: TGTGCCAGCAGCCCCGGGACAGGGCTCATACCCTACGAGCAGTACTTC
clone size: few; V gene: TRBV5-1; D gene: TRBD1; J gene: TRBJ1-1; CDR3 protein: CASSWGQANTEAFF; CDR3 DNA: TGCGCCAGCAGCTGGGGACAGGCAAACACTGAAGCTTTCTTT
clone size: NA; V gene: TRBV6-1; D gene: NA; J gene: TRBJ2-1; CDR3 protein: CASSEREGRPWFF; CDR3 DNA: TGTGCCAGCAGTGAAAGGGAAGGGAGGCCGTGGTTCTTC
clone size: NA; V gene: TRBV3-1/TRBV3-2; D gene: NA; J gene: TRBJ2-2; CDR3 protein: CASSLNTGELFF; CDR3 DNA: TGTGCCAGCAGCCTCAACACCGGGGAGCTGTTTTTT
clone size: NA; V gene: TRBV4-1; D gene: NA; J gene: TRBJ2-7; CDR3 protein: CASSQDLTLSYEQYF; CDR3 DNA: TGCGCCAGCAGCCAAGACTTGACACTCAGCTACGAGCAGTACTTC
clone size: once; V gene: TRBV4-1; D gene: NA; J gene: TRBJ2-2; CDR3 protein: CASRMRNTGELFF; CDR3 DNA: TGCGCCAGCAGAATGAGAAACACCGGGGAGCTGTTTTTT
clone size: NA; V gene: TRBV5-1; D gene: NA; J gene: TRBJ2-7; CDR3 protein: CASSLKGYPYEQYF; CDR3 DNA: TGCGCCAGCAGCTTAAAAGGGTATCCCTACGAGCAGTACTTC
clone size: NA; V gene: TRBV4-1; D gene: NA; J gene: TRBJ1-3; CDR3 protein: CASSQARTKGNTIYF; CDR3 DNA: TGCGCCAGCAGCCAAGCCCGGACAAAGGGAAACACCATATATTTT
clone size: NA; V gene: TRBV11-2; D gene: NA; J gene: TRBJ2-7; CDR3 protein: CASSLDHYEQYF; CDR3 DNA: TGTGCCAGCAGCTTAGATCACTACGAGCAGTACTTC
clone size: few; V gene: TRBV5-1; D gene: NA; J gene: TRBJ1-2; CDR3 protein: CASSRKGDNVNYGYTF; CDR3 DNA: TGCGCCAGCAGCCGTAAAGGCGACAACGTTAACTATGGCTACACCTTC
clone size: NA; V gene: TRBV28; D gene: NA; J gene: TRBJ2-3; CDR3 protein: CASSLQGSTDTQYF; CDR3 DNA: TGTGCCAGCAGTTTACAGGGCAGCACAGATACGCAGTATTTT
clone size: once; V gene: TRBV12-3/TRBV12-4; D gene: NA; J gene: TRBJ2-3; CDR3 protein: CASRTEKDTQYF; CDR3 DNA: TGTGCCAGCAGGACCGAAAAGGATACGCAGTATTTT
clone size: NA; V gene: TRBV27; D gene: TRBD1; J gene: TRBJ2-4; CDR3 protein: CASYSQGAKNIQYF; CDR3 DNA: TGTGCCAGCTACTCACAGGGGGCCAAAAACATTCAGTACTTC
clone size: NA; V gene: TRBV28; D gene: NA; J gene: TRBJ2-2; CDR3 protein: CASTDRGGELFF; CDR3 DNA: TGTGCCAGCACCGATCGGGGCGGGGAGCTGTTTTTT
clone size: NA; V gene: TRBV10-2; D gene: TRBD1; J gene: TRBJ1-5; CDR3 protein: CASSAYGTGGPQPQHF; CDR3 DNA: TGCGCCAGCAGTGCCTATGGGACAGGGGGACCTCAGCCCCAGCATTTT
clone size: NA; V gene: TRBV6-5; D gene: NA; J gene: TRBJ1-2; CDR3 protein: CASSYQALSGPYGYTF; CDR3 DNA: TGTGCCAGCAGTTACCAGGCCTTGTCAGGGCCCTATGGCTACACCTTC
clone size: few; V gene: TRBV19; D gene: NA; J gene: TRBJ2-3; CDR3 protein: CASSRGIDTQYF; CDR3 DNA: TGTGCCAGTAGCCGCGGAATAGATACGCAGTATTTT
clone size: NA; V gene: TRBV7-3; D gene: NA; J gene: TRBJ1-2; CDR3 protein: CASSLTRGGYGYTF; CDR3 DNA: TGTGCCAGCAGCTTAACGCGGGGCGGTTATGGCTACACCTTC
clone size: NA; V gene: TRBV5-1; D gene: NA; J gene: TRBJ1-2; CDR3 protein: CASSLLTDSYGYTF; CDR3 DNA: TGCGCCAGCAGCTTGCTGACAGATAGCTATGGCTACACCTTC
clone size: NA; V gene: TRBV19; D gene: NA; J gene: TRBJ1-5; CDR3 protein: CASGHRAPGPQHF; CDR3 DNA: TGTGCCAGTGGCCACAGGGCCCCCGGGCCCCAGCATTTT
clone size: NA; V gene: TRBV18; D gene: NA; J gene: TRBJ2-3; CDR3 protein: CASSTRRGNVDTQYF; CDR3 DNA: TGTGCCAGCTCTACCAGGCGAGGAAACGTCGATACGCAGTATTTT
clone size: once; V gene: TRBV7-9; D gene: TRBD2; J gene: TRBJ2-1; CDR3 protein: CASSLLAGVGYNEQFF; CDR3 DNA: TGTGCCAGCAGCTTACTCGCGGGAGTAGGCTACAATGAGCAGTTCTTC
clone size: NA; V gene: TRBV27; D gene: NA; J gene: TRBJ2-3; CDR3 protein: CASSPNLRGTDTQYF; CDR3 DNA: TGTGCCAGCAGCCCCAACCTCCGAGGCACAGATACGCAGTATTTT
clone size: NA; V gene: TRBV2; D gene: TRBD1; J gene: TRBJ2-7; CDR3 protein: CASSEDRGRYEQYF; CDR3 DNA: TGTGCCAGCAGTGAGGACAGGGGCCGTTACGAGCAGTACTTC
clone size: NA; V gene: TRBV4-1; D gene: NA; J gene: TRBJ2-7; CDR3 protein: CASSQAPGDGYEQYF; CDR3 DNA: TGCGCCAGCAGCCAGGCCCCAGGGGACGGCTACGAGCAGTACTTC
clone size: NA; V gene: TRBV14; D gene: NA; J gene: TRBJ2-5; CDR3 protein: CASSHLGGFQETQYF; CDR3 DNA: TGTGCCAGCAGCCACCTTGGAGGCTTCCAAGAGACCCAGTACTTC
clone size: NA; V gene: TRBV28; D gene: TRBD1; J gene: TRBJ1-2; CDR3 protein: CASRYPVGGVYGYTF; CDR3 DNA: TGTGCCAGCAGATACCCCGTAGGGGGCGTCTATGGCTACACCTTC
clone size: NA; V gene: TRBV27; D gene: NA; J gene: TRBJ2-7; CDR3 protein: CASGAGPSREQYF; CDR3 DNA: TGTGCCAGCGGGGCGGGACCGTCGCGCGAGCAGTACTTC
clone size: few; V gene: TRBV27; D gene: NA; J gene: TRBJ2-3; CDR3 protein: CASRLLGGTQYF; CDR3 DNA: TGTGCCAGCAGGCTACTTGGGGGTACGCAGTATTTT
clone size: once; V gene: TRBV12-5; D gene: NA; J gene: TRBJ2-1; CDR3 protein: CASGLGDPPSEQFF; CDR3 DNA: TGTGCTAGTGGTTTGGGCGACCCCCCTAGCGAGCAGTTCTTC
clone size: NA; V gene: TRBV6-5; D gene: TRBD2; J gene: TRBJ2-1; CDR3 protein: CASSFETGGADEQFF; CDR3 DNA: TGTGCCAGCAGTTTCGAGACGGGAGGGGCAGATGAGCAGTTCTTC
clone size: NA; V gene: TRBV5-4; D gene: TRBD2; J gene: TRBJ2-1; CDR3 protein: CASSKGLAGVGEQFF; CDR3 DNA: TGTGCCAGCAGCAAGGGACTAGCGGGAGTTGGTGAGCAGTTCTTC
clone size: NA; V gene: TRBV5-4; D gene: NA; J gene: TRBJ2-1; CDR3 protein: CASRGESYNEQFF; CDR3 DNA: TGTGCCAGCAGGGGGGAGTCCTACAATGAGCAGTTCTTC
clone size: NA; V gene: TRBV5-6; D gene: NA; J gene: TRBJ1-4; CDR3 protein: CASRKDRHSNEKLFF; CDR3 DNA: TGTGCCAGCAGAAAAGACAGGCACTCTAATGAAAAACTGTTTTTT
clone size: NA; V gene: TRBV7-2; D gene: NA; J gene: TRBJ2-3; CDR3 protein: CASSLMGPTDTQYF; CDR3 DNA: TGTGCCAGCAGCTTAATGGGACCCACAGATACGCAGTATTTT
clone size: once; V gene: TRBV15; D gene: NA; J gene: TRBJ2-7; CDR3 protein: CATSRDKVSYEQYF; CDR3 DNA: TGTGCCACCAGCAGAGATAAAGTGTCCTACGAGCAGTACTTC
clone size: NA; V gene: TRBV24-1; D gene: TRBD1; J gene: TRBJ2-3; CDR3 protein: CATSDIYRGDTQYF; CDR3 DNA: TGTGCCACCAGTGATATCTACAGGGGAGATACGCAGTATTTT
clone size: few; V gene: TRBV9; D gene: NA; J gene: TRBJ1-1; CDR3 protein: CASSENMNTEAFF; CDR3 DNA: TGTGCCAGCAGCGAAAACATGAACACTGAAGCTTTCTTT
clone size: NA; V gene: TRBV5-4; D gene: TRBD1; J gene: TRBJ2-2; CDR3 protein: CASSLHRGAGELFF; CDR3 DNA: TGTGCCAGCAGCTTGCACAGGGGAGCCGGGGAGCTGTTTTTT
clone size: NA; V gene: TRBV28; D gene: NA; J gene: TRBJ1-2; CDR3 protein: CASNTPGQGHYGYTF; CDR3 DNA: TGTGCCAGCAATACACCCGGGCAGGGTCACTATGGCTACACCTTC
clone size: NA; V gene: TRBV5-1; D gene: TRBD2; J gene: TRBJ2-2; CDR3 protein: CASSVAGRTGTGELFF; CDR3 DNA: TGCGCCAGCAGCGTAGCGGGACGTACGGGCACCGGGGAGCTGTTTTTT
clone size: NA; V gene: TRBV14; D gene: NA; J gene: TRBJ2-3; CDR3 protein: CASRHRVVTDTQYF; CDR3 DNA: TGTGCCAGCAGGCACCGGGTTGTCACAGATACGCAGTATTTT
clone size: NA; V gene: TRBV12-3/TRBV12-4; D gene: NA; J gene: TRBJ2-7; CDR3 protein: CASSLLLGEQYF; CDR3 DNA: TGTGCCAGCAGTTTATTGCTAGGCGAGCAGTACTTC
clone size: NA; V gene: TRBV19; D gene: NA; J gene: TRBJ1-1; CDR3 protein: CASSIRGRVTMNTEAFF; CDR3 DNA: TGTGCCAGTAGTATACGGGGCAGAGTGACGATGAACACTGAAGCTTTCTTT
clone size: once; V gene: TRBV9; D gene: TRBD2; J gene: TRBJ2-2; CDR3 protein: CASSVATSANTGELFF; CDR3 DNA: TGTGCCAGCAGCGTAGCCACTAGCGCGAACACCGGGGAGCTGTTTTTT
clone size: NA; V gene: TRBV7-7; D gene: NA; J gene: TRBJ2-3; CDR3 protein: CASSPVEAADTQYF; CDR3 DNA: TGTGCCAGCAGCCCCGTTGAAGCGGCAGATACGCAGTATTTT
clone size: NA; V gene: TRBV5-4; D gene: TRBD2; J gene: TRBJ2-7; CDR3 protein: CASSPGLAGVAYEQYF; CDR3 DNA: TGTGCCAGCAGCCCCGGACTAGCGGGAGTAGCCTACGAGCAGTACTTC
clone size: NA; V gene: TRBV19; D gene: NA; J gene: TRBJ1-2; CDR3 protein: CASASSQGYGYTF; CDR3 DNA: TGTGCCAGTGCATCATCACAGGGTTATGGCTACACCTTC
clone size: few; V gene: TRBV28; D gene: TRBD1; J gene: TRBJ2-2; CDR3 protein: CASSLRGPGELFF; CDR3 DNA: TGTGCCAGCAGTCTGAGGGGGCCCGGGGAGCTGTTTTTT
clone size: NA; V gene: TRBV19; D gene: NA; J gene: TRBJ2-4; CDR3 protein: CASSTSIIAKNIQYF; CDR3 DNA: TGTGCCAGTAGTACTTCGATAATAGCCAAAAACATTCAGTACTTC
clone size: once; V gene: TRBV5-1; D gene: TRBD2; J gene: TRBJ2-1; CDR3 protein: CASSLFGAGGDKQFF; CDR3 DNA: TGCGCCAGCAGCTTGTTCGGTGCGGGAGGGGATAAGCAGTTCTTC